This T cell receptor (beta chain) was observed in a study of blood T cell repertoires in COVID-19. Clones were read by immunoSEQ multiplex PCR, and TCRdb kept only the in-frame ones, dropping some. The sample consists of some 200,000 clones, 70% to 90% of them appearing once. In the case of this clone: Germline and junction disagree at one end, which may indicate a read error. Additional DNA sequences in this sample encode the identical CDR3.

This CDR3 has 14 amino acids. CDR1 SGHVS and CDR2 FQNEAQ come from the germline V gene. J is TRBJ1-6 and V is TRBV7-8; 7 positions match TRBD1. Sample: peripheral blood. This TCR came from a man between 50 and 59 years old with COVID-19, enrolled during active disease. CDR3 nucleotide sequence: TGTGCCAGCAGTTTAGAGACAGGGTTTTCACCCCTCCACTTT. It translates to CASSLETGFSPLHF.